The 25 T cell receptor beta chains below come from one sample, sequenced in a study of T cells in tuberculosis. Sequencing was performed with immunoSEQ multiplex PCR; in TCRdb, only in-frame clones are kept and a portion is missing. Here the sample spans some 49,000 clones, roughly 96% being singletons. The time point: new active TB diagnosis, blood taken before or within 7 days of starting treatment. The starting material was PBMCs, obtained at tuberculosis diagnosis. These receptors originate from an adult with tuberculosis.

This chain joins TRBV29-1 and TRBJ1-2; TRBD1 agrees at 7 bases. CDR1 SQVTM and CDR2 ANQGSEA come from the germline V gene. The length of the CDR3 is 12 residues. V was pared by 2 bases and J by 5 bases, with 2 bases of the junction left unmatched. CDR3: CSVERGLYGYTF. Here the CDR3 DNA reads TGCAGCGTTGAAAGGGGGCTGTATGGCTACACCTTC.

Only one count was recorded for this clone. This sequence joins TRBV2 and TRBJ1-2; D is unresolved. The V gene lost 4 bases and the J gene lost 5 bases, with 17 bases spanning the gap. Germline CDR1 and CDR2: SNHLY and FYNNEI. This CDR3 is built from 15 residues. The DNA of the CDR3 is TGTGCCAGCAGTGTCCCCCTCGGGGTCGAGTATGGCTACACCTTC. Protein sequence: CASSVPLGVEYGYTF.

This rearrangement joins TRBV11-2 to TRBJ2-1; 7 bases fit TRBD2. Germline V gene sequence: CDR1 SGHAT, CDR2 FQNNGV. V lost 9 bases to trimming and J lost 9 bases; unmatched junction nucleotides: 11. The CDR3 consists of 13 residues. This CDR3 is CASSSGIWSEQFF. In DNA form, the CDR3 reads TGTGCCAGTTCCAGCGGGATCTGGAGTGAGCAGTTCTTC.

The chain carries TRBV29-1 and TRBJ1-1; 7 nucleotides match TRBD1. CDR3 size: 12 residues. Germline V gene lookup returns CDR1 SQVTM and CDR2 ANQGSEA. V trimming: 7 bases; J trimming: 6 bases; junction bases outside the gene matches: 8. CDR3: CSGRRGAAEAFF. The CDR3 nucleotides read TGCAGCGGCCGCAGGGGGGCTGCTGAAGCTTTCTTT.

The chain links TRBV5-4 to TRBJ2-1, with D possibly TRBD2 on 6 matching bases. The CDR3 totals 15 residues. V was shortened by 5 bases and J by 5 bases, with 17 bases between the two germline ends. The germline V gene encodes CDR1 SGHNT and CDR2 YYREEE (reference sequence). The CDR3 spells CASSGGLAIHNEQFF. The CDR3 DNA follows: TGTGCCAGCAGTGGAGGGCTAGCGATCCACAATGAGCAGTTCTTC. Supplemented by reference TRBV5-4 and TRBJ2-1, the full variable domain reads ETGVTQSPTHLIKTRGQQVTLRCSSQSGHNTVSWYQQALGQGPQFIFQYYREEENGRGNFPPRFSGLQFPNYSSELNVNALELDDSALYLCASSGGLAIHNEQFFGPGTRLTVL.

The chain has TRBV6-5 and TRBJ1-4; 8 nucleotides align to TRBD1. CDR1 and CDR2 from the germline V gene are MNHEY and SVGAGI. This CDR3 has 15 amino acids. Germline trimming cut 6 bases from V and 7 bases from J; bases unmatched to any gene: 10. The CDR3 region has the DNA TGTGCCAGCAGCAGACAGGGGATGACCAGTGAAAAACTGTTTTTT. It codes for CASSRQGMTSEKLFF.

The chain uses TRBV6-1 and TRBJ1-3, with 9 bases aligning to TRBD1. CDR1 and CDR2 from the germline V gene are MNHNS and SASEGT. The CDR3 extends over 15 amino acids. After removal of 6 bases from V and 0 bases from J, the junction contained 3 bases not matched to a gene. CDR3 in DNA: TGTGCCAGCAGGGACAGGGGCTTCTCTGGAAACACCATATATTTT. This translates into CASRDRGFSGNTIYF.

V is TRBV28 and J is TRBJ2-5; no firm D call. Germline CDR1 MDHEN, CDR2 SYDVKM. V lost 5 bases to trimming and J lost 5 bases, with 18 bases between them. The CDR3 runs to 15 residues. CDR3 region: CASSENGGSRETQYF. In nucleotides, the CDR3 is TGTGCCAGCAGTGAAAACGGTGGGTCGAGGGAGACCCAGTACTTC.

The chain combines TRBV4-1 with TRBJ1-2, with 9 bases fitting TRBD1. CDR1 and CDR2 (germline): MGHRA, YSYEKL. This CDR3 has 16 residues. Germline trimming cut 2 bases from V and 4 bases from J; bases unmatched to any gene: 8. CDR3 in amino acids: CASSQPGTGTLYGYTF. The DNA for the CDR3 is TGCGCCAGCAGCCAACCGGGGACAGGGACTCTCTATGGCTACACCTTC.

The gene calls are TRBV5-6 and TRBJ2-7, with D maybe TRBD2 (6 bases). The CDR3 contains 14 residues. The germline gives CDR1 SGHDT, CDR2 YYEEEE. Trimming pared 2 bases from V and 2 bases from J, leaving 11 bases between. The CDR3 loop is CASSLGGAPYEQYF. CDR3 in DNA: TGTGCCAGCAGCTTAGGCGGGGCACCCTACGAGCAGTACTTC.

The CDR3 sequence: CAITLQGVFTDTQYF. DNA for the CDR3: TGTGCCATCACCCTACAGGGGGTGTTCACAGATACGCAGTATTTT. The chain couples TRBV6-1 to TRBJ2-3; 8 bases map to TRBD1. Germline CDR1 reads MNHNS; CDR2 reads SASEGT. After removal of 10 bases from V and 2 bases from J, the junction contained 11 bases not matched to a gene. The CDR3 consists of 15 residues.

J is TRBJ2-7 and V is TRBV28; D gene uncertain. Germline values: CDR1 MDHEN, CDR2 SYDVKM. The V end lost 3 bases, the J end lost 5 bases, and 11 bases lay between the germline ends. CDR3 length: 13 residues. The DNA for the CDR3 is TGTGCCAGCAGTTTGTTCGTCTTCCACGAGCAGTACTTC. Translation: CASSLFVFHEQYF. The entire variable domain, with the rest obtained from reference TRBV28 and TRBJ2-7, is as follows: DVKVTQSSRYLVKRTGEKVFLECVQDMDHENMFWYRQDPGLGLRLIYFSYDVKMKEKGDIPEGYSVSREKKERFSLILESASTNQTSMYLCASSLFVFHEQYFGPGTRLTVT.

The chain recombines TRBV19 with TRBJ1-5; D may be TRBD1 (6 bases). The V end was cut by 5 bases, the J end by 8 bases, with 19 bases between. This CDR3 has 15 amino acids. Germline V gene data show CDR1 as LNHDA and CDR2 as SQIVND (reference sequence). CDR3 residues: CASSVQTGTGEPQHF. The CDR3 DNA sequence: TGTGCCAGTAGTGTTCAAACAGGGACCGGAGAGCCCCAGCATTTT.

V and J are TRBV7-9 and TRBJ1-2; the D gene is possibly TRBD1 (6 bases). CDR1 is SEHNR and CDR2 is FQNEAQ in the germline V gene (reference sequence). This CDR3 contains 14 residues. V gave up 5 bases and J gave up 0 bases, with 10 bases separating them. The CDR3 spells CASSQQGSNYGYTF. The CDR3 coding sequence is TGTGCCAGCAGCCAGCAGGGGTCTAACTATGGCTACACCTTC.

V and J are TRBV7-8 and TRBJ2-1; 8 bases agree with TRBD1. Germline V gene data show CDR1 as SGHVS and CDR2 as FQNEAQ. The CDR3 sequence is 16 residues long. V lost 1 base and J lost 5; bases outside the gene matches: 7. This CDR3 is CASSLGRDRRNNEQFF. CDR3 coding DNA: TGTGCCAGCAGCTTAGGTAGGGACAGGAGGAACAATGAGCAGTTCTTC.

The chain recombines TRBV10-1 with TRBJ2-1; 11 bases match TRBD2. The CDR3 runs 15 residues. After removal of 5 bases from V and 8 bases from J, the junction contained 8 bases not matched to a gene. Germline V gives CDR1 WNHNN, CDR2 SYGVQD (reference sequence). CDR3 sequence: CASSRTSGGRDEQFF. CDR3 nucleotide sequence: TGCGCCAGCAGTCGTACTAGCGGGGGCAGGGATGAGCAGTTCTTC.

This clone was found a few times. This CDR3 reads CASSFGSIEGQYF. The CDR3 DNA reads TGTGCCAGCAGTTTCGGATCCATCGAGGGGCAGTACTTC. The gene calls are TRBV2 and TRBJ2-7, with a tentative D call TRBD2 (5 bases). Trimming removed 5 bases at V and 9 bases at J, with 17 bases between. Looked up from germline, CDR1 is SNHLY and CDR2 is FYNNEI. The CDR3 sequence is 13 residues long.

The J gene is TRBJ2-3, the V gene TRBV9; tentative D call: TRBD2 (6 bases). This CDR3 comprises 16 residues. Germline CDR1 is SGDLS and CDR2 is YYNGEE. V shed 0 bases and J shed 2 bases, with 13 bases lying between them. For the CDR3, the DNA is TGTGCCAGCAGCGTAGGCGGCGGGGTAATCACAGATACGCAGTATTTT. This codes for CASSVGGGVITDTQYF.

This clone was counted only a few times. The chain couples TRBV7-8 to TRBJ2-5; D remains unclear. The CDR3 contains 12 residues. Deletions cut 3 bases from V and 3 bases from J, with 5 bases between. Looked up from germline, CDR1 is SGHVS and CDR2 is FQNEAQ. CDR3 sequence: CASSFLEETQYF. CDR3 coding DNA: TGTGCCAGCAGCTTCCTAGAAGAGACCCAGTACTTC.

The rearrangement links TRBV2 to TRBJ2-7; D perhaps matches TRBD2 (5 bases). The CDR3 has 12 amino acids. Germline CDR1 reads SNHLY; CDR2 reads FYNNEI. The ends were cut back, 7 bases at V and 3 bases at J, with 10 bases in the middle. This CDR3 reads CASKEGSYEQYF. CDR3 bases: TGTGCCAGCAAAGAGGGCAGCTACGAGCAGTACTTC.

J is TRBJ2-2 and V is TRBV30; 8 bases fit TRBD2. Germline V gives CDR1 GTSNPN, CDR2 SVGIG (reference sequence). This CDR3 is 14 amino acids long. With V trimmed by 5 bases and J by 0 bases, 2 bases remained unmatched. The CDR3 DNA is TGTGCCTGGGCGGGAGGCCCGAACACCGGGGAGCTGTTTTTT. Protein sequence: CAWAGGPNTGELFF.

The V call is TRBV5-4, the J call TRBJ2-2; D possibly corresponds to TRBD2 (5 bases). Germline V gene data show CDR1 as SGHNT and CDR2 as YYREEE (reference sequence). V was trimmed by 2 bases and J by 0 bases, leaving 8 bases between them. The CDR3 consists of 15 residues. Here the CDR3 DNA reads TGTGCCAGCAGCTTCGTCGGGGCGAACACCGGGGAGCTGTTTTTT. Protein product: CASSFVGANTGELFF.

This sequence joins TRBV6-1 and TRBJ2-1; D is perhaps TRBD2 (5 bases). The CDR3 extends over 18 amino acids. With 0 bases removed from V and 7 bases from J, the gap between germline ends came to 22 bases. CDR1 MNHNS and CDR2 SASEGT come from the germline V gene. CDR3 nucleotides: TGTGCCAGCAGTGAAGCGGTGGGTAATAGCGCCCAAGGGAATGAGCAGTTCTTC. Its translation is CASSEAVGNSAQGNEQFF.

In its sample, this clone was seen once. The chain is built from TRBV10-3 and TRBJ2-2; the match to TRBD2 covers 9 bases. Germline lookup yields CDR1 ENHRY and CDR2 SYGVKD. There are 14 residues in the CDR3. V shed 10 bases and J 8 bases; nucleotides not matched to a gene: 11. Here the CDR3 DNA reads TGTGCCACCTCTCGCGGGAGGGCCGGTGGGGAGCTGTTTTTT. This encodes CATSRGRAGGELFF.

This chain uses TRBV18 with TRBJ2-4, with a possible D match to TRBD1 (6 bases). This CDR3 comprises 15 residues. The germline V and J ends were trimmed by 1 base and 5 bases, with 12 bases remaining between them. CDR1 and CDR2 from the germline V gene are KGHSH and LQKENI. The CDR3 loop reads CASSPLSGQQNIQYF. CDR3 in DNA: TGTGCCAGCTCACCACTCTCGGGACAACAAAACATTCAGTACTTC.